This TCR beta chain comes out of a study of identical twins. Study results and limitations: Invariant MAIT and iNKT cells could partly confound zero-insertion analyses. Whereas memory repertoires showed no such difference, abundant cord blood beta clonotypes carried fewer insertions. Modelling underestimated the level of out-of-frame TCR alpha sharing observed in monozygotic twins.

The table lists this clonotype with a few counts. Its cognate antigen is unknown. TCRdb reprocessed the 5' RACE reads via MiXCR and lists one record per CDR3 protein. The sample shows 240,000 or so distinct CDR3 sequences, about 12% of them seen only once. Healthy Caucasians were all of the donors. V was pared by 0 bases and J by 2 bases, with 5 bases of the junction left unmatched. The CDR3 is 15 amino acids. Germline CDR1 and CDR2: SGDLS and YYNGEE. A further study also used this sample, focusing on yellow fever vaccine responses in identical twins.

What was sequenced was memory (CD45RO+) T cells sorted from blood. This TCR derives from a woman aged 18-35 years in good health. The chain has TRBV9 and TRBJ2-7; TRBD1 aligns across 7 bases. The CDR3 loop is CASSVAPTGTYEQYF. Here the CDR3 DNA reads TGTGCCAGCAGCGTAGCCCCGACAGGGACCTACGAGCAGTACTTC.